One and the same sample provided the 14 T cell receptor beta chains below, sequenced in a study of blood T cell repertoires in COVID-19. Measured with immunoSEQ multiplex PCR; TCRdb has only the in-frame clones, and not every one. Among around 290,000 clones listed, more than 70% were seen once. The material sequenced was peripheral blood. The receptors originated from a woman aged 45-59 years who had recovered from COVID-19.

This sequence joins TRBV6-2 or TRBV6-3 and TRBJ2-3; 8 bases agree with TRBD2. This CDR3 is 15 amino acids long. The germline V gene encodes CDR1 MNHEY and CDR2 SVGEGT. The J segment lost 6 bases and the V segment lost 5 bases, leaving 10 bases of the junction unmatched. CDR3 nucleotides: TGTGCCAGCAGTCTGCAGCGGGGGCGGGGGGATACGCAGTATTTT. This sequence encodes CASSLQRGRGDTQYF.

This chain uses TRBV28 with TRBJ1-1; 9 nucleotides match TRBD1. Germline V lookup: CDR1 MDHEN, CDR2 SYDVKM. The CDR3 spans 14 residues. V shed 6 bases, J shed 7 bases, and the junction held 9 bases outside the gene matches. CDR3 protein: CASSVGGTGNEAFF. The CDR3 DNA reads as TGTGCCAGCAGCGTTGGAGGGACAGGGAATGAAGCTTTCTTT.

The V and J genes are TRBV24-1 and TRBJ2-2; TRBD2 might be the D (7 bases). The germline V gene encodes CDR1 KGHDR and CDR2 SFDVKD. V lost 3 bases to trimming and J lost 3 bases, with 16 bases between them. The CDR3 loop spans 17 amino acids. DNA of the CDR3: TGTGCCACCAGTGATCGGGGGGCCCCGAGGGACACCGGGGAGCTGTTTTTT. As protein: CATSDRGAPRDTGELFF.

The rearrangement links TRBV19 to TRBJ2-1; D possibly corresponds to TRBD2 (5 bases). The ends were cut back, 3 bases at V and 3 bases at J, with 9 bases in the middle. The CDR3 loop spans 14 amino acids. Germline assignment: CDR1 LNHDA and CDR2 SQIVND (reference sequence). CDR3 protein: CASSMSDYYNEQFF. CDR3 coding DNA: TGTGCCAGTAGTATGAGTGACTACTACAATGAGCAGTTCTTC. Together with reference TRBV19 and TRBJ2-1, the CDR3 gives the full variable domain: DGGITQSPKYLFRKEGQNVTLSCEQNLNHDAMYWYRQDPGQGLRLIYYSQIVNDFQKGDIAEGYSVSREKKESFPLTVTSAQKNPTAFYLCASSMSDYYNEQFFGPGTRLTVL.

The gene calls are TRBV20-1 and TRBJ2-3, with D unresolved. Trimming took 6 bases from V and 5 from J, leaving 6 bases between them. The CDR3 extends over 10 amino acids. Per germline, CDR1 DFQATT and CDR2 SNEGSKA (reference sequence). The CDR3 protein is CSAAVDTQYF. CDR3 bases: TGCAGTGCGGCGGTAGATACGCAGTATTTT.

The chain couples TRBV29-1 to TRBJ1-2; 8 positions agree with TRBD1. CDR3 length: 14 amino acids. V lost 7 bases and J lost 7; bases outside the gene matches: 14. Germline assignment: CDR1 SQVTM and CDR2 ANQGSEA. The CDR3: CSATDRARFGGYTF. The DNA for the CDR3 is TGCAGCGCCACGGACAGGGCGCGGTTCGGTGGCTACACCTTC.

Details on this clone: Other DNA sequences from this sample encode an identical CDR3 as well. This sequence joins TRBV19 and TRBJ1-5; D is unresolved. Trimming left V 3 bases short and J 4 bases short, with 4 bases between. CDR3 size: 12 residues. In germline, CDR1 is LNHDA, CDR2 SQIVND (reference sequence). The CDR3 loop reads CASSISNQPQHF. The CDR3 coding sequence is TGTGCCAGTAGTATCAGTAATCAGCCCCAGCATTTT.

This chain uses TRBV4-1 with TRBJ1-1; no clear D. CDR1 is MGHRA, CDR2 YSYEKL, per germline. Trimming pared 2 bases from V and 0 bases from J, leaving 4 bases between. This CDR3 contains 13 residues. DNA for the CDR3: TGCGCCAGCAGCCAAAATATGAACACTGAAGCTTTCTTT. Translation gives CASSQNMNTEAFF.

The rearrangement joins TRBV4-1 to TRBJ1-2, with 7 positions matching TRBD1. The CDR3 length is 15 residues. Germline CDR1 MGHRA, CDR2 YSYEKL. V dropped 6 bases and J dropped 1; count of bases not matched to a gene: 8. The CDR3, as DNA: TGCGCCAGCAGGGGATCGACAGGGATTAACTATGGCTACACCTTC. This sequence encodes CASRGSTGINYGYTF.

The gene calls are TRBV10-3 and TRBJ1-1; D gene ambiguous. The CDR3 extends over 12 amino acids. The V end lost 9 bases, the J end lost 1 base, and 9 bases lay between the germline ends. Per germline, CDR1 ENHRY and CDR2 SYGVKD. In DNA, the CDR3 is TGTGCCATTGGGGAGACGAACACTGAAGCTTTCTTT. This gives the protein CAIGETNTEAFF.

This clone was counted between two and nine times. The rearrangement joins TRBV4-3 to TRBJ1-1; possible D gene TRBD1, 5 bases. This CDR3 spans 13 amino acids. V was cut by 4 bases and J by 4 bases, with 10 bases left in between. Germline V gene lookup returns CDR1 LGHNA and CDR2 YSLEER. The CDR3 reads CASSPQGGTEAFF. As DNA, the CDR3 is TGCGCCAGCAGCCCTCAGGGAGGCACTGAAGCTTTCTTT.

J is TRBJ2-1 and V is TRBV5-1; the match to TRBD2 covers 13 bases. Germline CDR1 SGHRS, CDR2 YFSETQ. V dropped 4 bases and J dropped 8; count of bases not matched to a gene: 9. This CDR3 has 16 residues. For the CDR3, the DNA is TGCGCCAGCAGCCCCTTACTAGCGGGAGGGCCGCATGAGCAGTTCTTC. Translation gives CASSPLLAGGPHEQFF.

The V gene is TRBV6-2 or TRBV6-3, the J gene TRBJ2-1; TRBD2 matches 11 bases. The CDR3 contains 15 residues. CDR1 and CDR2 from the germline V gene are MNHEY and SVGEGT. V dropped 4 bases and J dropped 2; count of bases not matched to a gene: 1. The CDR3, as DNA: TGTGCCAGCAGTTTTAGCGGGGGGGCCTACAATGAGCAGTTCTTC. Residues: CASSFSGGAYNEQFF.

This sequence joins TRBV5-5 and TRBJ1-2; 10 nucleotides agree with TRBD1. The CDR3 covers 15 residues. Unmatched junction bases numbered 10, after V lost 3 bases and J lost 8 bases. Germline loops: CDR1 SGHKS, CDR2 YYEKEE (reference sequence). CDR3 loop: CASSSGQGSIRGYTF. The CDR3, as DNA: TGTGCCAGCAGCTCGGGACAGGGGAGCATAAGGGGCTACACCTTC.